The source of this T cell receptor beta chain is a study of T-cell memory formation after mild COVID-19. Broader study findings: The main location of contracting CD4+ clones was CM and EM, and that of contracting CD8+ clones was EMRA. Among clones peaking at day 37 in the second wave, SARS-CoV-2 specificity remained unconfirmed.

Deletions cut 1 base from V and 1 base from J, with 10 bases between. Germline V gene sequence: CDR1 SGHTA, CDR2 FQGNSA. This CDR3 region has 15 residues. TCRdb recomputed calls from the 5' RACE reads with MiXCR, one row per CDR3 protein. Of approximately 580,000 distinct CDR3 sequences detected, roughly 22% appear once; the ten largest clones hold about 12%. On this clonotype itself: Its antigen is unidentified.

The receptor was isolated from an adult woman who had mild COVID-19 (a few samples of this study predate the infection). Cell type and time point are not known. What was sequenced was PBMCs or a T cell subset sorted from them (not recorded which). The chain couples TRBV7-2 to TRBJ1-1, with D uncertain. CDR3 bases: TGTGCCAGCAGCTTAGGTCCAGTCGGGAACACTGAAGCTTTCTTT. Protein: CASSLGPVGNTEAFF.